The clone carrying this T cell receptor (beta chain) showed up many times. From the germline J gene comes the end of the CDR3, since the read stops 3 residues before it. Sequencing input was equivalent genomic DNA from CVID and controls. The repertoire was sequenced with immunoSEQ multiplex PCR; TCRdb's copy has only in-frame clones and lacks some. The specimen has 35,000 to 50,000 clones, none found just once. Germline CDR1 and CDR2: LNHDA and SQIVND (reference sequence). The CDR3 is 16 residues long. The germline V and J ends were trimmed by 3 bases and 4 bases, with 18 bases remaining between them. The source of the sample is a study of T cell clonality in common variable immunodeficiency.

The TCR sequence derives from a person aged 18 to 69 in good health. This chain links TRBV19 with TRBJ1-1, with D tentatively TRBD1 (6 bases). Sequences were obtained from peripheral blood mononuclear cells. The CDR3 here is CASSINRGGAGTEAFF. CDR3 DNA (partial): TGTGCCAGTAGTATTAACCGGGGGGGGGCTGGCACTGAA.